This T cell receptor (beta chain) is from a study of cytomegalovirus exposure and HLA in healthy donors. Each donor was nominally healthy when sampled (though unrecorded immune exposures were likely). Vbeta (60) and Jbeta (13) primers were used in the PCR. Per the original data handling: In a later analysis, of tens of millions of unique beta chains, about 12 million appeared in at least two donors. Generated by immunoSEQ multiplex PCR, the TCRdb table keeps only in-frame clones and is missing some. Clone size and the V and J calls come from that table; the DNA yielded D and trimming. The table shows some 130,000 clones, with around 10% occurring only once. Study outcomes and limitations: A later analysis reportedly found that, within productive TCRs, an Asian-associated ancestry cluster had fewer N-insertions than the mean observed across the roughly 730 donors. When analyzed later, a missense DCLRE1C variant was found to be linked to TCR beta V- and J-gene trimming.

On this clone itself: Its matching antigen is unknown.

This CDR3 spans 14 amino acids. Germline values: CDR1 SGHNT, CDR2 YENEEA. With V trimmed by 2 bases and J by 1 base, 1 base remained unmatched. The chain employs TRBV11-3 and TRBJ1-1; 7 nucleotides match TRBD1. The sequence came from a woman in her thirties or forties in good health and CMV-seropositive. Material for sequencing was PBMCs. CDR3 nucleotides: TGTGCCAGCAGCTTACGGACAGGGAACACTGAAGCTTTCTTT. Protein: CASSLRTGNTEAFF.